The 24 T cell receptor beta chains below were found in one sample sequenced in a study of a mutant IDH1 vaccine in newly diagnosed glioma. Time point: baseline, week 1 (first vaccination visit). Noted treatment: pre-vaccination baseline after standard-of-care therapy. Measured with immunoSEQ multiplex PCR; TCRdb has only the in-frame clones, and not every one. In the table there are 92,000 or so clones, 82% of which are singletons. Material: PBMCs, obtained from a glioma patient treated with radiotherapy, temozolomide or both. These receptors all come from a man between 40 and 49 years old with glioma. Some clones in this sample may be carry-over from other donors' samples.

The rearrangement joins TRBV5-4 to TRBJ1-2; 9 bases line up with TRBD1. V shed 0 bases and J 4 bases; nucleotides not matched to a gene: 4. From germline, CDR1 is SGHNT and CDR2 YYREEE (reference sequence). There are 15 residues in the CDR3. The CDR3 sequence: CASSLGDRAGYGYTF. The DNA for the CDR3 is TGTGCCAGCAGCTTGGGGGACAGGGCTGGCTATGGCTACACCTTC.

This rearrangement joins TRBV7-2 to TRBJ1-2, with D possibly TRBD1 on 6 matching bases. CDR1 SGHTA and CDR2 FQGNSA come from the germline V gene. The V and J ends lost 2 bases and 2 bases respectively, with 18 bases between them. This CDR3 contains 17 residues. CDR3 sequence: CASSLHGGQGRNYGYTF. The CDR3 DNA reads TGTGCCAGCAGCTTACATGGGGGTCAGGGGCGAAACTATGGCTACACCTTC.

This clone was detected a few times. This rearrangement joins TRBV6-5 to TRBJ1-6; D is uncertain. V dropped 0 bases and J dropped 6 bases, with 12 bases sitting between them. Germline loops: CDR1 MNHEY, CDR2 SVGAGI. The CDR3 contains 16 residues. CDR3 sequence: CASSYSDQPINSPLHF. CDR3 in DNA: TGTGCCAGCAGTTACTCTGACCAGCCCATTAATTCACCCCTCCACTTT.

The chain employs TRBV2 and TRBJ1-5; no clear D. Trimming left V 5 bases short and J 1 base short, with 6 bases between. CDR1 and CDR2 (germline): SNHLY, FYNNEI. The CDR3 contains 13 residues. The CDR3 region has the DNA TGTGCCAGCAGTTACGGGAGCAATCAGCCCCAGCATTTT. This translates into CASSYGSNQPQHF.

The DNA of the CDR3 is TGTGCCAGCAGCGTAGCTGGTGGCCTTACGGGGGATACGCAGTATTTT. Its translation is CASSVAGGLTGDTQYF. The chain links TRBV9 to TRBJ2-3, with D maybe TRBD2 (5 bases). This CDR3 contains 16 residues. Trimming stripped 0 bases from V and 6 bases from J, with 17 bases between. CDR1 is SGDLS and CDR2 is YYNGEE in the germline V gene.

The chain has TRBV5-1 and TRBJ2-7, with a weak D call TRBD2 (6 bases). CDR3 size: 14 residues. Germline V gene lookup returns CDR1 SGHRS and CDR2 YFSETQ. V lost 1 base and J lost 0, with 8 bases in between. CDR3 DNA: TGCGCCAGCAGCTTGTTACTAGCCTCCTACGAGCAGTACTTC. Protein: CASSLLLASYEQYF.

This clone occurred once. V is TRBV27 and J is TRBJ2-6; D possibly corresponds to TRBD1 (6 bases). CDR1 and CDR2 from the germline V gene are MNHEY and SMNVEV (reference sequence). CDR3 length: 19 residues. V dropped 2 bases and J dropped 0 bases, with 17 bases sitting between them. CDR3 sequence: CASSLRALDSRSGANVLTF. The CDR3 nucleotides read TGTGCCAGCAGTTTACGGGCTTTGGACAGCCGCTCTGGGGCCAACGTCCTGACTTTC.

This clone has just a few counts. The rearrangement joins TRBV4-1 to TRBJ1-2; TRBD1 might be the D (5 bases). Germline CDR1 reads MGHRA; CDR2 reads YSYEKL. With 1 base removed from V and 4 bases from J, the gap between germline ends came to 16 bases. CDR3 length equals 16 residues. The CDR3 region is CASSQVGASTVYGYTF. As DNA, the CDR3 is TGCGCCAGCAGCCAAGTTGGGGCCTCAACCGTCTATGGCTACACCTTC.

This rearrangement joins TRBV6-5 to TRBJ1-3, with D unresolved. This CDR3 has 14 amino acids. Trimming took 5 bases from V and 0 from J, leaving 8 bases between them. Germline V gene sequence: CDR1 MNHEY, CDR2 SVGAGI. CDR3 sequence reads: CASSEGVSGNTIYF. CDR3 bases: TGTGCCAGCAGTGAAGGCGTCTCTGGAAACACCATATATTTT.

V gene TRBV9 combines with J gene TRBJ1-3, with unresolved D. CDR1 SGDLS and CDR2 YYNGEE come from the germline V gene. Trimming removed 2 bases from V and 8 bases from J, with 11 bases in between. The CDR3 extends over 13 amino acids. CDR3 region: CASSVWVDDTIYF. The DNA of the CDR3 is TGTGCCAGCAGCGTCTGGGTTGATGACACCATATATTTT.

J is TRBJ1-5 and V is TRBV2; D gene ambiguous. Between the trimmed V and J ends, which lost 0 bases and 2 bases, there was a span of 8 bases. This CDR3 is built from 15 residues. CDR1 is SNHLY, CDR2 FYNNEI, per germline. The CDR3 DNA reads TGTGCCAGCAGTGAAGCTGGGAAAGGCAATCAGCCCCAGCATTTT. As protein: CASSEAGKGNQPQHF.

This sequence joins TRBV2 and TRBJ2-5; D call uncertain. Looked up from germline, CDR1 is SNHLY and CDR2 is FYNNEI. V lost 4 bases and J lost 3, with 15 bases in between. The length of the CDR3 is 15 residues. The CDR3 region is CASSGTVVAKETQYF. CDR3 nucleotide sequence: TGTGCCAGCAGTGGAACGGTAGTTGCAAAAGAGACCCAGTACTTC.

This clone was detected once. The sample holds other DNA sequences that translate to the same CDR3. This chain links TRBV4-1 with TRBJ2-7; 10 bases agree with TRBD1. This CDR3 comprises 15 residues. V lost 3 bases to trimming and J lost 2 bases; unmatched junction nucleotides: 4. CDR1 MGHRA and CDR2 YSYEKL come from the germline V gene. DNA of the CDR3: TGCGCCAGCAGCCAGGCTGGACAGGGGGCCTACGAGCAGTACTTC. Its protein is CASSQAGQGAYEQYF.

The chain recombines TRBV6-4 with TRBJ2-1, with 7 positions matching TRBD2. With 11 bases clipped from V and 3 bases from J, the junction kept 10 bases outside the gene matches. Germline lookup yields CDR1 MRHNA and CDR2 SNTAGT. The CDR3 is 14 residues long. CDR3 region: CAGLADGYYNEQFF. CDR3 DNA: TGTGCCGGTCTAGCGGATGGATACTACAATGAGCAGTTCTTC.

The J gene is TRBJ2-1, the V gene TRBV30; D is unclear. The CDR3 consists of 13 residues. V gave up 2 bases and J gave up 4 bases, with 9 bases separating them. Germline lookup yields CDR1 GTSNPN and CDR2 SVGIG (reference sequence). CDR3 DNA sequence: TGTGCCTGGAGTTTGAGCCAGTACAATGAGCAGTTCTTC. Translation gives CAWSLSQYNEQFF.

This chain joins TRBV4-1 and TRBJ2-5; a weak D match, TRBD2 (6 bases). The CDR3 contains 13 residues. Deletions cut 4 bases from V and 4 bases from J, with 10 bases between. The V gene's germline CDR1 is MGHRA and CDR2 YSYEKL. CDR3 sequence (DNA): TGCGCCAGCAGCCCCCGGGAGTCAGAGACCCAGTACTTC. Amino acids: CASSPRESETQYF.

The chain combines TRBV29-1 with TRBJ1-6; TRBD1 matches 9 bases. This CDR3 has 13 amino acids. J gave up 9 bases and V 6 bases, and 6 bases lay outside the gene matches. Looked up from germline, CDR1 is SQVTM and CDR2 is ANQGSEA. CDR3 bases: TGCAGCGTACGGACAGGGGAGGCTTCACCCCTCCACTTT. Protein: CSVRTGEASPLHF.

This chain joins TRBV6-1 and TRBJ1-2; D unclear. The V gene's germline CDR1 is MNHNS and CDR2 SASEGT. The CDR3 length is 11 residues. The CDR3 spells CVNSDGYGYTF. The CDR3 nucleotides are TGTGTCAACTCAGATGGCTATGGCTACACCTTC.

The rearrangement links TRBV4-1 to TRBJ1-3, with 8 nucleotides matching TRBD1. Unmatched junction bases numbered 6, after V lost 0 bases and J lost 2 bases. In germline, CDR1 is MGHRA, CDR2 YSYEKL. CDR3 length: 17 residues. CDR3 in DNA: TGCGCCAGCAGCCAAGAAGGGCAGGGGGCTGCTGGAAACACCATATATTTT. This codes for CASSQEGQGAAGNTIYF.

V is TRBV7-2 and J is TRBJ1-4; 9 bases map to TRBD1. This CDR3 contains 14 residues. CDR1 SGHTA and CDR2 FQGNSA come from the germline V gene. The trim removed 5 bases at V and 8 bases at J, leaving 6 bases unmatched. The CDR3 DNA follows: TGTGCCAGCAGCCAAGGACAGGGGAGGGAAAAACTGTTTTTT. Its translation: CASSQGQGREKLFF.

The V call is TRBV18, the J call TRBJ2-7; D is unresolved. CDR3 length equals 13 residues. Germline CDR1 is KGHSH and CDR2 is LQKENI. Trimming pared 0 bases from V and 4 bases from J, leaving 7 bases between. The CDR3: CASSPPDLYEQYF. CDR3 bases: TGTGCCAGCTCACCACCGGACCTATACGAGCAGTACTTC.

This chain connects TRBV6-1 to TRBJ1-1; weak D call: TRBD1 (5 bases). This CDR3 is 13 amino acids long. CDR1 is MNHNS and CDR2 is SASEGT in the germline V gene. Trimming pared 5 bases from V and 8 bases from J, leaving 15 bases between. The CDR3 DNA follows: TGTGCCAGCAGTACGGACGGAAAGGGGGAAGCTTTCTTT. Translated: CASSTDGKGEAFF.

The genes are TRBV11-2 and TRBJ2-7, with D possibly matching TRBD1 (5 bases). CDR3 length equals 12 residues. Trimming shortened V by 2 bases and J by 5 bases, and 7 bases separated the two germline ends. Germline lookup yields CDR1 SGHAT and CDR2 FQNNGV. CDR3 amino acids: CASSLQGNEQYF. The CDR3 DNA reads TGTGCCAGCAGCTTACAGGGCAACGAGCAGTACTTC. Using reference TRBV11-2 and TRBJ2-7 for the parts outside the CDR3, the full variable domain is EAGVAQSPRYKIIEKRQSVAFWCNPISGHATLYWYQQILGQGPKLLIQFQNNGVVDDSQLPKDRFSAERLKGVDSTLKIQPAKLEDSAVYLCASSLQGNEQYFGPGTRLTVT.

This clone appeared a few times. This sequence joins TRBV7-2 and TRBJ2-7; no clear D. Germline CDR1 SGHTA, CDR2 FQGNSA. Between the trimmed V and J ends, which lost 6 bases and 6 bases, there was a span of 12 bases. CDR3 length equals 12 residues. This chain's CDR3 is CASSSPGVEQYF. In DNA, the CDR3 is TGTGCCAGCAGTTCACCAGGTGTCGAGCAGTACTTC.